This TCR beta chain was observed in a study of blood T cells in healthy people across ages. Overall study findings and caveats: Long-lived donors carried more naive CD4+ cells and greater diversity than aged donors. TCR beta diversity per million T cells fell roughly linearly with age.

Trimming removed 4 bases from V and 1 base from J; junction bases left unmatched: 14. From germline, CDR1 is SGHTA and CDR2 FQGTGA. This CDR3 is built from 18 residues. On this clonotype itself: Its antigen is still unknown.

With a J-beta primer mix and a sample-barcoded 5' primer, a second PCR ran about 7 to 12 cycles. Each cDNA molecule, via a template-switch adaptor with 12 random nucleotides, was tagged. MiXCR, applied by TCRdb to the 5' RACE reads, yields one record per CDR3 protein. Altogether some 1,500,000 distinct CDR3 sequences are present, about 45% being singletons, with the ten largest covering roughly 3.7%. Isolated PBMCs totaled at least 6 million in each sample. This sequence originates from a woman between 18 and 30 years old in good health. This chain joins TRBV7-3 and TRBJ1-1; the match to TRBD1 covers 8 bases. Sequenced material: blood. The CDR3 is CASSSTKTGELENTEAFF. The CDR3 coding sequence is TGTGCCAGCAGCTCCACCAAGACAGGGGAGCTGGAGAACACTGAAGCTTTCTTT. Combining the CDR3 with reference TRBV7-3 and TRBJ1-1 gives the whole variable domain GAGVSQTPSNKVTEKGKYVELRCDPISGHTALYWYRQSLGQGPEFLIYFQGTGAADDSGLPNDRFFAVRPEGSVSTLKIQRTERGDSAVYLCASSSTKTGELENTEAFFGQGTRLTVV.